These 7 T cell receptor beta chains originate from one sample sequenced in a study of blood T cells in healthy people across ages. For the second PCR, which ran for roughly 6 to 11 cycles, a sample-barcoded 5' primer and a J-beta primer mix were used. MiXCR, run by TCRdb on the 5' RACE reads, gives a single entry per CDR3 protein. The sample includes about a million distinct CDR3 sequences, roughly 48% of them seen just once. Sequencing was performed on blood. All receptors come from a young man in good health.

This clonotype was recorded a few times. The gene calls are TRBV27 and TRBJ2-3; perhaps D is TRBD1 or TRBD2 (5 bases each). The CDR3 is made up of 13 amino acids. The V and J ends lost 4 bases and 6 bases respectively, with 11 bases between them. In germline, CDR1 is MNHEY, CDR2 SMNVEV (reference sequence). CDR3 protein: CASSWDPTDTQYF. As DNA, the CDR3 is TGTGCCAGCAGTTGGGACCCCACGGATACGCAGTATTTT.

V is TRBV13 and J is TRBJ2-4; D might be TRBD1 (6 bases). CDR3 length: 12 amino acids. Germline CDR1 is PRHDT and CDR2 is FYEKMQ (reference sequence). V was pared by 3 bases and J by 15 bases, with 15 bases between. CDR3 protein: CASSFIRDIGYF. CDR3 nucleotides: TGTGCCAGCAGCTTCATCCGGGACATAGGGTACTTC.

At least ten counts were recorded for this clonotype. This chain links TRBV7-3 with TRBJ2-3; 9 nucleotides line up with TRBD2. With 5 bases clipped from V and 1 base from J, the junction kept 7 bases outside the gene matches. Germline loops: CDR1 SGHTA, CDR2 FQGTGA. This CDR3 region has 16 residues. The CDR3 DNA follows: TGTGCCAGCAGCGCATCCGGGACTAGCCGCACAGATACGCAGTATTTT. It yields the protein CASSASGTSRTDTQYF.

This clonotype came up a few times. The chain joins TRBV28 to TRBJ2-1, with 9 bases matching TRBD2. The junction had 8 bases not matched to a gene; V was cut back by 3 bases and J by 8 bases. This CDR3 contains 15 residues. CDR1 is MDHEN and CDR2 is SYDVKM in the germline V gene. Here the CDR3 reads CASSFGGGVMDEQFF. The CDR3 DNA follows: TGTGCCAGCAGTTTCGGCGGGGGGGTTATGGATGAGCAGTTCTTC.

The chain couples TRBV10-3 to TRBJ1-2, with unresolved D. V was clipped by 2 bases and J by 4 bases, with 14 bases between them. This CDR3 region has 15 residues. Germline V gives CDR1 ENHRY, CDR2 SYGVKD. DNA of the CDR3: TGTGCCATCAGTGAGGAAGAAAACAGATTCTATGGCTACACCTTC. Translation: CAISEEENRFYGYTF.

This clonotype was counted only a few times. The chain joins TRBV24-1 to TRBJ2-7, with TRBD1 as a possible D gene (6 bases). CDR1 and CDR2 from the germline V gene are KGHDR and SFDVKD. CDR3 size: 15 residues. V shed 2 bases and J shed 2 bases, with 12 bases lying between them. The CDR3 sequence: CATSDSTGRTYEQYF. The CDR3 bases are TGTGCCACCAGTGATTCGACAGGTAGGACCTACGAGCAGTACTTC.

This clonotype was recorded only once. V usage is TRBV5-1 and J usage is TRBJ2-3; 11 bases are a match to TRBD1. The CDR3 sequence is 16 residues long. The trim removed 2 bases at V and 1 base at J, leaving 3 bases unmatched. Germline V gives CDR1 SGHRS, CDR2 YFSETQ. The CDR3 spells CASSFGQGARTDTQYF. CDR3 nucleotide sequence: TGCGCCAGCAGCTTCGGACAGGGGGCCCGCACAGATACGCAGTATTTT.